The T cell receptor beta chain described here comes from a study of cytomegalovirus exposure and HLA in healthy donors. Study observations and caveats: Under in vitro conditions, a few CMV-associated chains were confirmed as specific for CMV antigens. TCR beta chains associated with HLA were, in a later analysis, more clonally expanded than equally common others. Trimming of TCR beta V- and J-genes showed a link, identified in a later analysis, to a missense DCLRE1C variant.

All the people who gave samples were healthy bone marrow donors. About this clone: Its antigen remains unknown.

The PCR ran on 60 Vbeta and 13 Jbeta primers. Produced via immunoSEQ multiplex PCR; TCRdb's table is partial and in-frame only. Its clone listing holds 150,000 to 200,000 clones. V gave up 11 bases and J gave up 3 bases, with 10 bases separating them. The germline V gene encodes CDR1 SNHLY and CDR2 FYNNEI. This CDR3 is 11 amino acids long. The sample comprised PBMCs. This sequence originates from a boy aged 5-17 years in good health and CMV-seronegative. The chain joins TRBV2 to TRBJ1-1; D ambiguous. CDR3 DNA sequence: TGTGCCTCCCACGGGGACACTGAAGCTTTCTTT. Residues: CASHGDTEAFF.